A single T cell receptor (beta chain) is shown here with its context. Being one base from a much bigger clone, this may be a read error. These data belong to a study of human T cells and chemical hapten exposure. Germline values: CDR1 SGHDN, CDR2 FVKESK. The CDR3 is 14 amino acids. Time point: patch test 1, 2 weeks after DPC sensitization. Treatment indicated: therapeutic diphenylcyclopropenone sensitization with weekly scalp DPC. Samples of blood were obtained prior to the application of each patch test. TCRdb passed the RACE reads through MiXCR, listing each CDR3 protein once. The sample records roughly 74,000 distinct CDR3 sequences, 32% being singletons.

The receptor was derived from a man aged 40-50 years with alopecia areata. Some clones in this sample may be carry-over from other donors' samples. This material consisted of whole blood, taken in connection with sensitization to the hapten diphenylcyclopropenone (DPC). This chain connects TRBV14 to TRBJ1-1; no definite D call. This CDR3 is CASSQVRGRTETFF. The CDR3 nucleotides read TGTGCCAGCAGCCAAGTGCGTGGACGGACTGAAACTTTCTTT. The full variable domain, with the rest looked up from reference TRBV14 and TRBJ1-1, is EAGVTQFPSHSVIEKGQTVTLRCDPISGHDNLYWYRRVMGKEIKFLLHFVKESKQDESGMPNNRFLAERTGGTYSTLKVQPAELEDSGVYFCASSQVRGRTETFFGQGTRLTVV.